This T cell receptor beta chain originates from a study of T cell responses to AZD1222 COVID-19 vaccine (dated by TCRdb to the early 2020s). With respect to the entire study: TCR sequencing covered over 230 trial participants: approximately 200 given two doses of AZD1222 and about 26 given two doses of MenACWY control vaccine. Enrollment into the trials was organized by age into subgroups of 18-55, 56-69 and 70-plus years, and those subgroups contained roughly 160, 29 and 62 TCR-sequenced participants, respectively. The paper's findings and limits, for the study overall: Reportedly, close to half of the unique spike-specific TCRs recognized epitopes lying outside the regions that are mutated in the B.1.351 and B.1.1.7 variants. Because no samples from the day 14 peak response were available, repertoires could be characterized only after the peak T cell response. After two AZD1222 doses, spike-specific TCR breadth and depth were significantly higher than at day 0 and than in MenACWY recipients. Only a handful of AZD1222 recipients were SARS-CoV-2 seropositive at baseline, limiting conclusions about previously exposed vaccinees. Participants were mostly white British and included more females than males, and it was suggested by the authors that clonal diversity may have been underestimated. In the small 56-69-year group, the increase in depth fell short of significance, most likely because of low power. The vaccine-associated CD4 TCRs covered the entire spike protein, and the dominant responses fell in regions 160-218 and 743-854.

The CDR3 goes from the cysteine to the phenylalanine over 15 residues. The CDR3 DNA has 45 bases and is translated from base 1. CDR1 and CDR2 are read off the germline V gene as SGHRS and YFSETQ. The junction shows trimming of 6 bases on V and 8 bases on J, and the gene matches do not reach 8 bases of it. About this clone: Its antigen is still unknown. Qualities for individual bases were not recorded, and no much larger clone is one base off.

The CDR3 regions of human TCRbeta chains were subjected to immunosequencing. As for the authors' bioinformatics: TCRs in the repertoires were compared against a reference library of SARS-CoV-2-specific TCRs that had been generated with the MIRA antigen-specificity platform. Breadth was defined as the fraction of unique TCRs that were SARS-CoV-2-associated, and depth was defined as the fraction of total T cells that were SARS-CoV-2-associated. Using the MIRA data, each spike-specific TCR was mapped to the spike region that the TCR reacts to and placed in a CD4 or CD8 class. Log10-transformed breadth and depth values were compared by one-way ANOVA with Sidak's multiple comparisons tests. The immuneACCESS repertoire file appears here via TCRdb, limited to in-frame rearrangements. These files lack a portion of the clones; in checked studies, under half of the deficit traces to unresolved V genes, and the cause of the others is not known. V, J and clone size are taken as reported in that table, and D and trimming were inferred from the DNA itself. The sample contains 45,000 to 70,000 clones, more than 70% of them found a single time. The ten largest clones represent about 15% of the sample.

Read against the paper, the sample's time point label means: about 28 days (+/-7) after the second vaccine dose. AZD1222 recipients with second doses at about 4 weeks or about 12 weeks were pooled, because spike-specific TCR depth and breadth did not differ between schedules. The vaccinee samples were drawn from two UK trials, COV001 and COV002, one of which was a single-blind randomized controlled phase 2/3 trial testing AZD1222 (ChAdOx1 nCoV-19) in healthy adults. Trial participant PBMC samples were collected at day 0 and day 28 after the second dose for TCRbeta chain sequencing. This receptor was taken from an adult who received the AZD1222 COVID-19 vaccine. The chain is assembled from TRBV5-1 and TRBJ1-6; 10 junctional bases match TRBD1. The specimen was peripheral blood, collected 28 days after the second AZD1222 dose. Read as DNA, the sequence is TGCGCCAGCAAACTCGGGACAGGGGATCATTCACCCCTCCACTTT. Its protein product is CASKLGTGDHSPLHF.